This TCR beta chain stems from a study of post-analysis software for immune sequencing data. Study-level background: Clinical courses comprised relapsing-remitting, secondary progressive and progressive-relapsing multiple sclerosis.

In its sample, this clonotype was seen a few times. Its antigen is unknown. Study-wide findings and caveats: F-measure co-clustering was strong for batch-matched samples. In patients, about 5 TRBV segments were more frequent than in controls, with TRBV5-6, TRBV5-1 and TRBV20-1 among them. There was significantly lower normalized Chao1 diversity in multiple sclerosis patients than in controls.

V was trimmed by 3 bases and J by 7 bases, leaving 13 bases between them. CDR1 is SNHLY and CDR2 is FYNNEI in the germline V gene. The CDR3 extends over 14 amino acids. Carried by the TCR beta cDNA libraries were unique molecular identifiers. TCRdb reanalysed the PCR reads using MiXCR and keeps one entry per CDR3 protein. The profile shows hundreds of thousands of distinct CDR3 sequences, approximately 60% of them singletons. The rearrangement joins TRBV2 to TRBJ1-5; a weak D match, TRBD1 (5 bases). This receptor was identified in a girl aged 2 to 9 with multiple sclerosis. The sequenced sample was blood. CDR3 region: CASSDDQGGQPQHF. CDR3 coding DNA: TGTGCCAGCAGTGACGACCAGGGCGGGCAGCCCCAGCATTTT.